This TCR beta chain was documented in a study of control samples from healthy donors and cancer patients. Trimming left V 5 bases short and J 2 bases short, with 11 bases between. The CDR3 is 14 amino acids. Germline CDR1 is KGHDR and CDR2 is SFDVKD. Sequencing used immunoSEQ multiplex PCR; TCRdb keeps in-frame clones, though not all of them. The top ten hold roughly an eighth of the sample, which has approximately 100,000 clones, around 88% seen once. The chain carries TRBV24-1 and TRBJ2-5; D gene uncertain. Source material: blood. The sequence was collected from a man aged 25 to 45 in good health. For the CDR3, the DNA is TGTGCCACCAGTGTCAAAGCATTACAAGAGACCCAGTACTTC. This translates into CATSVKALQETQYF.